This T cell receptor (beta chain) was sequenced for a study of blood T cell repertoires in COVID-19. Study context: T cells, B-cell-depleted T cells, or PBMCs provided the cDNA or gDNA that served as material.

The CDR3 covers 15 residues. Original handling: Estimation of nucleated cell counts relied on the amplification of reference gene primers. TCRdb's table, derived via immunoSEQ multiplex PCR, lists solely in-frame clones and lacks some. That table furnishes V, J and clone size, whereas the DNA furnished D and trimming. Among some 28,000 clones listed, nearly 90% were seen once. This rearrangement joins TRBV21-1 to TRBJ1-5. TRBV21-1 is a pseudogene. The source of this sequence is a human donor in a cohort sampled during active COVID-19. Sequencing was carried out using peripheral blood. The CDR3 DNA is TGTGCCAGCAGCGCCGGGACTCTGGGCAATCAGCCCCAGCATTTT. Its translation is CASSAGTLGNQPQHF.